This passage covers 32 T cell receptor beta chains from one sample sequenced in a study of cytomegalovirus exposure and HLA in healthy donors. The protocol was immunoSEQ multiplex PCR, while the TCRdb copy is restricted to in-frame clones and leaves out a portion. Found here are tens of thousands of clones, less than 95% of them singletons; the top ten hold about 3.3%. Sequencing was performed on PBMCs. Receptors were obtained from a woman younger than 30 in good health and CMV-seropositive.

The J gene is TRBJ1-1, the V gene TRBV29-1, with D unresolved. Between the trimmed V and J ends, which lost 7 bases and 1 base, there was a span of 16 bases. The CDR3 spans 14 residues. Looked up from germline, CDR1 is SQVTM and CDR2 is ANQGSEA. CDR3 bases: TGCAGCGCACTAGGGCTTCTATCGAACACTGAAGCTTTCTTT. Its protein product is CSALGLLSNTEAFF.

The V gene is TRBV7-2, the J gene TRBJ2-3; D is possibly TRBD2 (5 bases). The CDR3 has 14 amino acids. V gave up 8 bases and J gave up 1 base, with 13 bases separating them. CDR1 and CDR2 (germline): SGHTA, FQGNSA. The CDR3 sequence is CASGIARGTDTQYF. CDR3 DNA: TGTGCCAGCGGGATAGCGCGGGGCACAGATACGCAGTATTTT.

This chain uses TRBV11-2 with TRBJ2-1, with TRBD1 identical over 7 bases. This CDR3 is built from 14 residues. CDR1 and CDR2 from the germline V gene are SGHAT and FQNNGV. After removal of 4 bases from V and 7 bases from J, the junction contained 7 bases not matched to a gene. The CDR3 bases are TGTGCCAGCAGCTCGACAGGGTTCGGGAATGAGCAGTTCTTC. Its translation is CASSSTGFGNEQFF.

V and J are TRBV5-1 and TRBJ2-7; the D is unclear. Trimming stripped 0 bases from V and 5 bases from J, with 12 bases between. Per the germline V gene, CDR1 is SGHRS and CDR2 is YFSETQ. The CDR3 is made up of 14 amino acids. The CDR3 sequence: CASSLVARAHEQYF. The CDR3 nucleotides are TGCGCCAGCAGCTTGGTAGCCCGCGCCCACGAGCAGTACTTC.

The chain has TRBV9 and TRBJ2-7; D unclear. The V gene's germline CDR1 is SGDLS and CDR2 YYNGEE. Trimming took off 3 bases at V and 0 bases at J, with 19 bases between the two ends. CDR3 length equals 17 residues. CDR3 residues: CASSERLSSGSSYEQYF. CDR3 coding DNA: TGTGCCAGCAGCGAAAGACTTTCTTCGGGTAGCTCCTACGAGCAGTACTTC.

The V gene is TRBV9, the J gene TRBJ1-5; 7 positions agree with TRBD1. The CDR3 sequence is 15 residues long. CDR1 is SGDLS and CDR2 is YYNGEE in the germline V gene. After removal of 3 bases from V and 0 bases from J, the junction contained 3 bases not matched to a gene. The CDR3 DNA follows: TGTGCCAGCAGCGGTACAGGGGATAGCAATCAGCCCCAGCATTTT. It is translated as CASSGTGDSNQPQHF.

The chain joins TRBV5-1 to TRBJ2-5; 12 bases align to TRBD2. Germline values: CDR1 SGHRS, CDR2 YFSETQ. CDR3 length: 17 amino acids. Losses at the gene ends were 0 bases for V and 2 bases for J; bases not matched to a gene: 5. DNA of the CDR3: TGCGCCAGCAGCTTGGGACTAGCGGGGGCGGTACAAGAGACCCAGTACTTC. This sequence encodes CASSLGLAGAVQETQYF. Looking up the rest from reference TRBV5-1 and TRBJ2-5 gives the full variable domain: KAGVTQTPRYLIKTRGQQVTLSCSPISGHRSVSWYQQTPGQGLQFLFEYFSETQRNKGNFPGRFSGRQFSNSRSEMNVSTLELGDSALYLCASSLGLAGAVQETQYFGPGTRLLVL.

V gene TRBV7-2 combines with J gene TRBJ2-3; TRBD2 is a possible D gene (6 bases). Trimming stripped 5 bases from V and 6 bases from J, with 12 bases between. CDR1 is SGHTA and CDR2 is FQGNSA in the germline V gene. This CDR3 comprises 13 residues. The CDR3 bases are TGTGCCAGCAGCGACTCCCGGGGGGATACGCAGTATTTT. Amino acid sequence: CASSDSRGDTQYF.

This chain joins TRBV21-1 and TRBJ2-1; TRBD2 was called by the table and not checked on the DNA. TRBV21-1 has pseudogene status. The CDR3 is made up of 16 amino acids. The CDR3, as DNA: TGTGCCAGCAGCAAAGCGCTTTCGGTTTCCTACAATGAGCAGTTCTTC. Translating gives CASSKALSVSYNEQFF.

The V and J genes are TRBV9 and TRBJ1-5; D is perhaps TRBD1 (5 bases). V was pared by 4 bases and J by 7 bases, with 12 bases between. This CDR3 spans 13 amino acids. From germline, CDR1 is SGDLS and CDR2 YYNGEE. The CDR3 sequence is CASSPGGWQPQHF. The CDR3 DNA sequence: TGTGCCAGCAGCCCGGGGGGTTGGCAGCCCCAGCATTTT.

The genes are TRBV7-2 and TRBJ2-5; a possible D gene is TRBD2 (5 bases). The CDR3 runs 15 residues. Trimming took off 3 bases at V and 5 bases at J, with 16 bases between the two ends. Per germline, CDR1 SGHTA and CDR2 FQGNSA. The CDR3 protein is CASSFQRGTGETQYF. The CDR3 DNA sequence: TGTGCCAGCAGCTTTCAACGGGGTACCGGGGAGACCCAGTACTTC.

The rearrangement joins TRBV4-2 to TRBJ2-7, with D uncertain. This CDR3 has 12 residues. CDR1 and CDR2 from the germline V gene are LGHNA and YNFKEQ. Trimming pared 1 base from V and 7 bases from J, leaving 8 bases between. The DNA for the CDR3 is TGTGCCAGCAGCCAAGGGCCCTTGGAGCAGTACTTC. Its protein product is CASSQGPLEQYF.

This CDR3 reads CASSLGQENEKLFF. The CDR3 DNA reads TGTGCCAGCAGCCTAGGACAGGAAAATGAAAAACTGTTTTTT. The chain combines TRBV7-9 with TRBJ1-4; TRBD1 aligns across 7 bases. There are 14 residues in the CDR3. Germline V lookup: CDR1 SEHNR, CDR2 FQNEAQ (reference sequence). J gave up 5 bases and V 5 bases, and 5 bases lay outside the gene matches.

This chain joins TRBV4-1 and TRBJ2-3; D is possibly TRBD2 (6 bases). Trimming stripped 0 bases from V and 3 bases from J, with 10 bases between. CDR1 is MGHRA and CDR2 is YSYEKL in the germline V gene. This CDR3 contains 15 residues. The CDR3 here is CASSQDAGSTDTQYF. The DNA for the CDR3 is TGCGCCAGCAGCCAAGATGCGGGATCGACAGATACGCAGTATTTT.

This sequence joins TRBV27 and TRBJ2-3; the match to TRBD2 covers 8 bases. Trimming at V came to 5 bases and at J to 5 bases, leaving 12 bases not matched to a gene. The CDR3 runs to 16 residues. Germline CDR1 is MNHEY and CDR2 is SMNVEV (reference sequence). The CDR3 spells CASSLLSGGPIDTQYF. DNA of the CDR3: TGTGCCAGCAGTCTCCTCTCGGGGGGGCCAATAGATACGCAGTATTTT.

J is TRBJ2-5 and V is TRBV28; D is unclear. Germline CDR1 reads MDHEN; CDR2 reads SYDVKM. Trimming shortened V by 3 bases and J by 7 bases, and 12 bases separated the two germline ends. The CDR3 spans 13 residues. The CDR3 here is CASSFRSWATQYF. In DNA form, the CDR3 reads TGTGCCAGCAGTTTTCGCAGTTGGGCGACCCAGTACTTC.

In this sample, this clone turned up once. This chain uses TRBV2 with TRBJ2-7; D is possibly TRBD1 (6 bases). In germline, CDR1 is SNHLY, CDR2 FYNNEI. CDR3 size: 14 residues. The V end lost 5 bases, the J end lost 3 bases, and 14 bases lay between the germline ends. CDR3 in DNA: TGTGCCAGCAGTACCGGGACACTGAACTACGAGCAGTACTTC. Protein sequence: CASSTGTLNYEQYF.

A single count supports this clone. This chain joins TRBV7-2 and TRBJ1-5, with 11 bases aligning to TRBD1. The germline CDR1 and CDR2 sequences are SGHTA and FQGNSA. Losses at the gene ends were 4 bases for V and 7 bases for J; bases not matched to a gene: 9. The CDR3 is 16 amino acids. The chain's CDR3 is CASSSQGQGAHQPQHF. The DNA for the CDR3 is TGTGCCAGCAGCTCTCAAGGACAGGGGGCCCACCAGCCCCAGCATTTT.

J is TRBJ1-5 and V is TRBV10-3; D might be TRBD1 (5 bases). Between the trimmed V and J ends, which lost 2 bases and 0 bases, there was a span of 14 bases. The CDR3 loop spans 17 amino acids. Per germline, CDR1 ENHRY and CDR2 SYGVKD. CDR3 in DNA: TGTGCCATCAGTGAGACCGAGGACAAAAATAGCAATCAGCCCCAGCATTTT. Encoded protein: CAISETEDKNSNQPQHF.

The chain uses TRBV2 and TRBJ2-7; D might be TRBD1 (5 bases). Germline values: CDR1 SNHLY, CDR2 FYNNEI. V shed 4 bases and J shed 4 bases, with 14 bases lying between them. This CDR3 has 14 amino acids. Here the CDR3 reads CASSARQGAYEQYF. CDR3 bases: TGTGCCAGCAGTGCCCGGCAGGGCGCGTACGAGCAGTACTTC.

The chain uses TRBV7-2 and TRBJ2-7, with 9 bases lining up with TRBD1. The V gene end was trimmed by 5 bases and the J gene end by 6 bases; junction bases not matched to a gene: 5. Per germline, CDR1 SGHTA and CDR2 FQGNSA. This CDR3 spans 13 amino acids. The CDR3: CASSGQDRGEQYF. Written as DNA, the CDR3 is TGTGCCAGCAGCGGCCAGGACAGGGGCGAGCAGTACTTC.

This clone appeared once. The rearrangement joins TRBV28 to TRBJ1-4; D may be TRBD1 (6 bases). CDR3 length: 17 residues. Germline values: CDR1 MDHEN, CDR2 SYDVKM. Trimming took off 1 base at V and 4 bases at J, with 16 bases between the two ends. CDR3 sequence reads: CASSLFSAGVFNEKLFF. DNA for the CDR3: TGTGCCAGCAGTTTATTTTCGGCAGGGGTCTTTAATGAAAAACTGTTTTTT.

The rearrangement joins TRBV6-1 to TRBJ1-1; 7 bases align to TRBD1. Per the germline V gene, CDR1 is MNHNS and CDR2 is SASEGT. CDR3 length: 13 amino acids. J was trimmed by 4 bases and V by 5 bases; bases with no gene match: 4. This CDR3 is CASSSTGATEAFF. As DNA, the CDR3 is TGTGCCAGCAGTTCTACAGGGGCCACTGAAGCTTTCTTT.

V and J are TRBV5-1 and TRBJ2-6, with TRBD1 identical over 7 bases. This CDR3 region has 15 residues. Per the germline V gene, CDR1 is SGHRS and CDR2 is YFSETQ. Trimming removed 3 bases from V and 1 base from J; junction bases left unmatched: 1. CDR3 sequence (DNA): TGCGCCAGCAGCTCACAGGGGTCTGGGGCCAACGTCCTGACTTTC. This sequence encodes CASSSQGSGANVLTF. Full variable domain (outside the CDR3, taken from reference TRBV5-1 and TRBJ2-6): KAGVTQTPRYLIKTRGQQVTLSCSPISGHRSVSWYQQTPGQGLQFLFEYFSETQRNKGNFPGRFSGRQFSNSRSEMNVSTLELGDSALYLCASSSQGSGANVLTFGAGSRLTVL.

The chain's CDR3 is CASSRHYGTGGYNEQFF. DNA for the CDR3: TGTGCCAGCAGCCGCCATTACGGGACAGGGGGCTACAATGAGCAGTTCTTC. The chain employs TRBV11-1 and TRBJ2-1, with 11 positions matching TRBD1. Per the germline V gene, CDR1 is SGHAT and CDR2 is FQDESV (reference sequence). V trimming: 5 bases; J trimming: 3 bases; junction bases outside the gene matches: 9. This CDR3 spans 17 amino acids.

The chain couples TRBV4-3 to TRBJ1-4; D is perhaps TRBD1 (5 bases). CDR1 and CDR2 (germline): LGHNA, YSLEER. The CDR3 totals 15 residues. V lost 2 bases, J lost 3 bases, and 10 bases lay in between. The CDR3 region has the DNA TGCGCCAGCAGCCAACAGGGTGCGTCTAATGAAAAACTGTTTTTT. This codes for CASSQQGASNEKLFF.

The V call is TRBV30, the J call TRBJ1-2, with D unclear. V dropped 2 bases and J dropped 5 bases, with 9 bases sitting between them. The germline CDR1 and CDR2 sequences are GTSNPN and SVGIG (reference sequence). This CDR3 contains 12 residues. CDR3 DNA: TGTGCCTGGAGTTGGGGAGTTTATGGCTACACCTTC. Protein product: CAWSWGVYGYTF.

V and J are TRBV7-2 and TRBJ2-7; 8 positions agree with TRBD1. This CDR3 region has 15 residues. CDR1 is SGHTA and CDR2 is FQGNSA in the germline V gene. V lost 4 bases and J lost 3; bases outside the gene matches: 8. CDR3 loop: CASSYRTGKDYEQYF. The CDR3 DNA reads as TGTGCCAGCAGCTATCGGACAGGGAAAGACTACGAGCAGTACTTC. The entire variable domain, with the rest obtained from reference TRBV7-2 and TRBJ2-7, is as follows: GAGVSQSPSNKVTEKGKDVELRCDPISGHTALYWYRQSLGQGLEFLIYFQGNSAPDKSGLPSDRFSAERTGGSVSTLTIQRTQQEDSAVYLCASSYRTGKDYEQYFGPGTRLTVT.

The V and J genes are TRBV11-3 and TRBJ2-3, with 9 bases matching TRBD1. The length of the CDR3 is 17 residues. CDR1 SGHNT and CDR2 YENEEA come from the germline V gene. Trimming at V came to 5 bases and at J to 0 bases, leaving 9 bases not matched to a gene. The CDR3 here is CASSPDRGWQSTDTQYF. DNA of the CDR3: TGTGCCAGCAGCCCGGACAGGGGATGGCAGAGCACAGATACGCAGTATTTT.

The CDR3 is CASRAQGSWEPQHF. In DNA, the CDR3 is TGTGCCAGCAGAGCACAGGGGTCATGGGAACCCCAGCATTTT. This chain uses TRBV2 with TRBJ1-5; 7 positions match TRBD1. The CDR3 runs to 14 residues. Germline V gene lookup returns CDR1 SNHLY and CDR2 FYNNEI. The V segment lost 6 bases and the J segment 10 bases; nucleotides outside the gene matches: 12.

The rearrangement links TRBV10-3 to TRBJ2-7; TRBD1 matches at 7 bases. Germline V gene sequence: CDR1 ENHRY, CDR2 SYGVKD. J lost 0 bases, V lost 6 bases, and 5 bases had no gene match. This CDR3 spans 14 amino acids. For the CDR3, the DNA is TGTGCCATCAGAATTACAGGGGACTCCTACGAGCAGTACTTC. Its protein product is CAIRITGDSYEQYF.

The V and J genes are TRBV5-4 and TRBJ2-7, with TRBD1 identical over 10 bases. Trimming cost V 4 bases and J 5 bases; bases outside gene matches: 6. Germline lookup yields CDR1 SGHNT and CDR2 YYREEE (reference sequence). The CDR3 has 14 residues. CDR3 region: CASSVGQGVDEQYF. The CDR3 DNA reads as TGTGCCAGCAGCGTCGGACAGGGGGTCGACGAGCAGTACTTC.